This TCR beta chain was captured by sequencing in a study of CD8 T cells in Susac syndrome. V was pared by 1 base and J by 3 bases, with 6 bases between. The CDR3 has 13 amino acids. The V gene's germline CDR1 is SQVTM and CDR2 ANQGSEA. The CD8+ and CD4+ T cells were isolated magnetically using a negative isolation approach, whereas the TEMRA cells were enriched by FACS. This clonotype appeared once. Reverse transcription of about 0.5 to 1 ug RNA used random hexamers. TCRdb passed the immunoSEQ multiplex PCR reads through MiXCR, listing each CDR3 protein once. The sample shows over 150,000 distinct CDR3 sequences, more than 90% of them seen only once.

This receptor was obtained from a human donor with multiple sclerosis. Sequencing was performed on CD4+ T cells from PBMCs. V gene TRBV29-1 combines with J gene TRBJ1-4, with D hard to call. CDR3 bases: TGCAGCGTTGAAGGCAGCCCTAATGAAAAACTGTTTTTT. Amino acids: CSVEGSPNEKLFF.